One sample yielded the 7 T cell receptor beta chains listed below, sequenced in a study of control samples from healthy donors and cancer patients. Sequencing used immunoSEQ multiplex PCR; TCRdb keeps in-frame clones, though not all of them. The sample has some 120,000 clones; around 89% are singletons. The sequenced sample was PBMCs. The source of these receptors is a woman aged 45-65 years with colorectal cancer.

The J gene is TRBJ1-2, the V gene TRBV7-3; weak D call: TRBD1 (6 bases). Looked up from germline, CDR1 is SGHTA and CDR2 is FQGTGA. The CDR3 extends over 13 amino acids. Between the trimmed V and J ends, which lost 7 bases and 6 bases, there was a span of 15 bases. In DNA, the CDR3 is TGTGCCAGCAACGACGGGGGGCGAGATGGCTACACCTTC. Its translation is CASNDGGRDGYTF.

The chain joins TRBV3-1 (or the pseudogene TRBV3-2) to TRBJ2-7; 13 nucleotides match TRBD2. With V trimmed by 1 base and J by 2 bases, 8 bases remained unmatched. Germline V gene sequence: CDR1 LGHDT, CDR2 YNNKEL (reference sequence). The length of the CDR3 is 18 residues. CDR3 DNA: TGTGCCAGCAGCCAAGCCCCCCCGGGACTAGCGGGGACCTACGAGCAGTACTTC. Residues: CASSQAPPGLAGTYEQYF.

The V gene is TRBV5-4, the J gene TRBJ2-2; D unresolved. Germline V gene sequence: CDR1 SGHNT, CDR2 YYREEE (reference sequence). The CDR3 is made up of 14 amino acids. With 4 bases removed from V and 2 bases from J, the gap between germline ends came to 9 bases. CDR3 in DNA: TGTGCCAGCAGCGGGCGGACCAACACCGGGGAGCTGTTTTTT. Its protein is CASSGRTNTGELFF.

The CDR3 sequence is CASSLGPGQSYNEQFF. In DNA form, the CDR3 reads TGCGCCAGCAGCTTGGGCCCGGGGCAGTCCTACAATGAGCAGTTCTTC. The chain has TRBV5-1 and TRBJ2-1, with D perhaps TRBD1 or TRBD2 (5 bases each). The CDR3 contains 16 residues. V gave up 0 bases and J gave up 1 base, with 11 bases separating them. Germline loops: CDR1 SGHRS, CDR2 YFSETQ.

The J gene is TRBJ2-6, the V gene TRBV28; TRBD2 matches 7 bases. Germline CDR1 is MDHEN and CDR2 is SYDVKM. V gave up 6 bases and J gave up 4 bases; unmatched junction bases: 15. The CDR3 totals 18 residues. The chain's CDR3 is CASSRRTSDLLGANVLTF. CDR3 bases: TGTGCCAGCAGCCGACGGACTAGTGACCTTTTAGGGGCCAACGTCCTGACTTTC.

This clone came up once. The chain combines TRBV27 with TRBJ2-1; D tentatively fits TRBD1 or TRBD2 (7 bases each). The germline V gene encodes CDR1 MNHEY and CDR2 SMNVEV (reference sequence). The germline V and J ends were trimmed by 5 bases and 9 bases, with 17 bases remaining between them. There are 14 residues in the CDR3. Here the CDR3 DNA reads TGTGCCAGCAGTGCTCGGCAGGGGGGGCTTGAGCAGTTCTTC. It codes for CASSARQGGLEQFF.

This sequence joins TRBV27 and TRBJ2-7; TRBD1 is a possible D gene (6 bases). The V and J ends lost 3 bases and 6 bases respectively, with 18 bases between them. CDR3 length: 15 residues. From germline, CDR1 is MNHEY and CDR2 SMNVEV (reference sequence). CDR3 sequence: CASSFRTVPSVEQYF. The CDR3 DNA is TGTGCCAGCAGTTTCCGGACAGTTCCTTCGGTCGAGCAGTACTTC.